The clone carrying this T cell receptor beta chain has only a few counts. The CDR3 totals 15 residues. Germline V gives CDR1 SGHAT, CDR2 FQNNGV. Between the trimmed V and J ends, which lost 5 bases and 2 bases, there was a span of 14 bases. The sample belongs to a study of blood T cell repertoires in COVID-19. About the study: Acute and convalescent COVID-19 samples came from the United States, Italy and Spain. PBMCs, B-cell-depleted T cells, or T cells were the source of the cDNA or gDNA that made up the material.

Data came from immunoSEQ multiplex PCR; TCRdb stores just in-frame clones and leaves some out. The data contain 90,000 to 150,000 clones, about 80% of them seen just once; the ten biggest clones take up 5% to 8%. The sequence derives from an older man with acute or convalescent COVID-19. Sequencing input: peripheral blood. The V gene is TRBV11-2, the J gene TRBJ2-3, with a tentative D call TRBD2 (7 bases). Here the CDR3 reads CASSPLGGDTDTQYF. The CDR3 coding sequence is TGTGCCAGCAGCCCTCTAGGGGGGGACACAGATACGCAGTATTTT. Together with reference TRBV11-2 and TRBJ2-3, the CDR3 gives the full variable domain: EAGVAQSPRYKIIEKRQSVAFWCNPISGHATLYWYQQILGQGPKLLIQFQNNGVVDDSQLPKDRFSAERLKGVDSTLKIQPAKLEDSAVYLCASSPLGGDTDTQYFGPGTRLTVL.